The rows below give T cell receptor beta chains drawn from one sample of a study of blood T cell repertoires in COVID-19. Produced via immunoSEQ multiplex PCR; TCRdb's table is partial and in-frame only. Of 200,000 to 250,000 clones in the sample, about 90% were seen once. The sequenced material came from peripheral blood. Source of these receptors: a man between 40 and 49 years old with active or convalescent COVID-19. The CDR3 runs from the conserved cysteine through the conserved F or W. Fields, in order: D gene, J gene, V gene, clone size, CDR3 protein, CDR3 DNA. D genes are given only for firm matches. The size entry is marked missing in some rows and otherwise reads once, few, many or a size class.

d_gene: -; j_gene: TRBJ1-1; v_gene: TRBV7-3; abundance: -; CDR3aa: CASSRDRNTEAFF; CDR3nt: TGTGCCAGCAGCCGCGACAGGAACACTGAAGCTTTCTTT
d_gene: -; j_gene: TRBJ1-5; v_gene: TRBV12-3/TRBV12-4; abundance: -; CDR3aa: CASSLLVNQPQHF; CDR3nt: TGTGCCAGCAGTTTACTAGTCAATCAGCCCCAGCATTTT
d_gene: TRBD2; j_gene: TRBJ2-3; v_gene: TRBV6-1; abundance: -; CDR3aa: CASSAWRGAAYSTDTQYF; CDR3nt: TGTGCCAGCAGTGCCTGGCGGGGGGCTGCTTATAGCACAGATACGCAGTATTTT
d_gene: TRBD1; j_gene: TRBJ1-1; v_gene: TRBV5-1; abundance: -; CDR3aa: CASSYRPGQSGLEAFF; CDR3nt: TGCGCCAGCAGCTACCGCCCGGGACAGAGCGGACTTGAAGCTTTCTTT
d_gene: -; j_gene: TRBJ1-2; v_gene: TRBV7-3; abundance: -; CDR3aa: CASSLGREEGYTF; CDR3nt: TGTGCCAGCAGCTTAGGCAGGGAGGAAGGCTACACCTTC
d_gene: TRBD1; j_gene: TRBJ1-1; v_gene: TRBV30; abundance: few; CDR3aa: CAWSEDRGSRAFF; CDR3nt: TGTGCCTGGAGCGAGGACAGGGGGAGTCGGGCTTTCTTT
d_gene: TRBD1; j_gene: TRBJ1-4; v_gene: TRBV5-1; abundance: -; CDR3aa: CASSSPGQGGEKLFF; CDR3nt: TGCGCCAGCAGCTCCCCGGGACAGGGGGGCGAAAAACTGTTTTTT
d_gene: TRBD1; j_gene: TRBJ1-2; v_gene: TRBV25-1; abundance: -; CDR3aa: CASSARGTGNYGYTF; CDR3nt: TGTGCCAGCAGTGCTAGAGGGACAGGGAACTATGGCTACACCTTC
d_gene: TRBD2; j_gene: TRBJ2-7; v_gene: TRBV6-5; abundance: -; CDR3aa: CASSYSASGHAYEQYF; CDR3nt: TGTGCCAGCAGTTACTCGGCTAGCGGCCACGCCTACGAGCAGTACTTC
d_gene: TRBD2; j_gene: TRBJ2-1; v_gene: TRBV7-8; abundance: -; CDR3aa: CASSSGTSGVMGWDEQFF; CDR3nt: TGTGCCAGCAGCTCCGGGACTAGCGGGGTCATGGGCTGGGATGAGCAGTTCTTC
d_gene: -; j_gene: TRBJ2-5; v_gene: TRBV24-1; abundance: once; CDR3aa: CATSVPRGDLVETQYF; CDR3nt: TGTGCCACCAGTGTTCCCAGGGGGGATCTGGTAGAGACCCAGTACTTC
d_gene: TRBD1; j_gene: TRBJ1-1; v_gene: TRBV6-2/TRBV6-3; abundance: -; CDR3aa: CASSKPGTGNTEAFF; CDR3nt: TGTGCCAGCAGCAAACCCGGGACAGGTAACACTGAAGCTTTCTTT
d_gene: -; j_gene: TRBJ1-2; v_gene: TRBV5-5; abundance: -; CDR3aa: CASRLIHPSYGYTF; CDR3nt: TGTGCCAGCCGTCTTATCCATCCCAGCTATGGCTACACCTTC
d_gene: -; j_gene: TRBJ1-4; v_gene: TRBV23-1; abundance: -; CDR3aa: CASSQENSPATNEKLFF; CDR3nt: TGCGCCAGCAGTCAAGAAAACAGCCCAGCAACTAATGAAAAACTGTTTTTT
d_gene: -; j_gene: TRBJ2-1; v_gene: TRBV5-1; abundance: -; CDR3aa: CASSSGGGGASVRNEQFF; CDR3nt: TGCGCCAGCAGCTCCGGAGGTGGGGGGGCCAGTGTTCGTAATGAGCAGTTCTTC
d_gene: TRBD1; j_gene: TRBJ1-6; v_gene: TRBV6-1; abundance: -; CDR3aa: CASSEQGVDSPLHF; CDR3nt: TGTGCCAGCAGTGAACAGGGGGTAGATTCACCCCTCCACTTT
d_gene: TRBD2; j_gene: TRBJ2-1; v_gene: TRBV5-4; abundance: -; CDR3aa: CASSLTLVAGHGEQFF; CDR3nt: TGTGCCAGCAGCTTGACCCTTGTAGCGGGGCACGGTGAGCAGTTCTTC
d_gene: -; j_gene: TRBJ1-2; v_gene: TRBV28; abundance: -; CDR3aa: CASSQRVSYGYTF; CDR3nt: TGTGCCAGCAGTCAACGGGTCTCCTATGGCTACACCTTC
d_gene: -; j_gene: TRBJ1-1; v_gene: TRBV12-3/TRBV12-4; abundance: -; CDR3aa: CASSFGGFAFF; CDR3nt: TGTGCCAGCAGTTTCGGGGGATTCGCTTTCTTT
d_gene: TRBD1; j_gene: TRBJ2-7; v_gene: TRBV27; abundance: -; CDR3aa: CASSPLDRGYEQYF; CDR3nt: TGTGCCAGCAGTCCACTGGACAGGGGGTACGAGCAGTACTTC
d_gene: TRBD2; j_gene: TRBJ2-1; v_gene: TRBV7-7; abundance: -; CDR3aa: CASSPWASGVSYNEQFF; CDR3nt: TGTGCTAGCAGCCCTTGGGCTAGCGGGGTCTCCTACAATGAGCAGTTCTTC
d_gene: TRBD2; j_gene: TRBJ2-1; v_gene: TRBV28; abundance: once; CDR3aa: CASSSGPLAGAYNEQFF; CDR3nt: TGTGCCAGCAGTTCTGGCCCGCTAGCGGGGGCCTACAATGAGCAGTTCTTC
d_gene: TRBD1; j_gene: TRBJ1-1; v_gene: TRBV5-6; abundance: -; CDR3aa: CASSQEGQMGTEAFF; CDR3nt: TGTGCCAGCAGCCAGGAGGGACAGATGGGAACTGAAGCTTTCTTT
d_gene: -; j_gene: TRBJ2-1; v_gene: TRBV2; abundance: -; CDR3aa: CASSVKQDSYNEQFF; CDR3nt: TGTGCCAGCAGTGTAAAGCAGGACTCCTACAATGAGCAGTTCTTC
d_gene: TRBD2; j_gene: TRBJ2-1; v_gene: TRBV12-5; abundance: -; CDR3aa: CASGLYSGRSYNEQFF; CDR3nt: TGTGCTAGTGGTTTGTATAGCGGGAGGTCTTACAATGAGCAGTTCTTC
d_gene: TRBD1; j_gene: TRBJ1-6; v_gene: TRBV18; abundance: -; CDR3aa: CASSPGTGDPLHF; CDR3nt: TGTGCCAGCTCTCCCGGGACAGGGGACCCCCTCCACTTT
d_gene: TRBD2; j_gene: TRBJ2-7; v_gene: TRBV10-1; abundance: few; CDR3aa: CASSERVAGVYEQYF; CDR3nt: TGCGCCAGCAGTGAGAGGGTAGCGGGAGTTTACGAGCAGTACTTC
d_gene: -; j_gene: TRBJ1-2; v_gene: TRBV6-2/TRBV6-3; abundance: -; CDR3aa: CASSKEGAESYGYTF; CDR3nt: TGTGCCAGCAGTAAAGAGGGAGCGGAGAGCTATGGCTACACCTTC
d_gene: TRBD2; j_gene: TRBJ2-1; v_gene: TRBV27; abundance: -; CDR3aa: CASTQRTSGNGNEQFF; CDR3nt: TGTGCCAGCACCCAACGGACTAGCGGGAATGGGAATGAGCAGTTCTTC
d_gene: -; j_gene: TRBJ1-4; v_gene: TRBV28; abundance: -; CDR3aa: CASSYGGAGEKLFF; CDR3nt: TGTGCCAGCAGTTATGGGGGCGCGGGTGAAAAACTGTTTTTT
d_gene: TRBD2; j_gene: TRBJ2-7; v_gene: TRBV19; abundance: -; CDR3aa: CASSPGGGRSYEQYF; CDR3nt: TGTGCCAGTAGTCCTGGCGGGGGGCGCTCCTACGAGCAGTACTTC
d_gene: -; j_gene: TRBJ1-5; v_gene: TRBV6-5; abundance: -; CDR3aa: CASSYSQGAEQPQHF; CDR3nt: TGTGCCAGCAGTTACTCTCAAGGGGCGGAACAGCCCCAGCATTTT
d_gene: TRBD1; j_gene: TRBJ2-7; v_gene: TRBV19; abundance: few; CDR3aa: CASMKGQGALEQYF; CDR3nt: TGTGCCAGTATGAAGGGACAGGGGGCGTTGGAGCAGTACTTC
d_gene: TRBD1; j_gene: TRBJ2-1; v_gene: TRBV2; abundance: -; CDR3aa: CASSRQGVNEQFF; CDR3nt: TGTGCCAGCAGTAGACAGGGGGTCAATGAGCAGTTCTTC
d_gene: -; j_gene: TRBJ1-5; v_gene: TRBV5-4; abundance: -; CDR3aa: CASSSKPSSGGGQPQHF; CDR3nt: TGTGCCAGCAGTTCAAAACCCTCATCCGGGGGTGGTCAGCCCCAGCATTTT
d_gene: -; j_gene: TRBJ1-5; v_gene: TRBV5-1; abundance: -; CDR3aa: CASSLLKGLPLLLDQPQHF; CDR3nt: TGCGCCAGCAGCCTACTTAAGGGACTCCCGCTTCTCTTGGATCAGCCCCAGCATTTT
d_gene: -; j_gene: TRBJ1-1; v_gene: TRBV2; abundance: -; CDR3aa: CASSLWTVNTEAFF; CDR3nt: TGTGCCAGCAGTCTTTGGACAGTTAACACTGAAGCTTTCTTT
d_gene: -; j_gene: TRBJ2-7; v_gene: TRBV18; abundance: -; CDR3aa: CASSPPDRFYEQYF; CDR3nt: TGTGCCAGCTCACCACCGGACAGATTCTACGAGCAGTACTTC
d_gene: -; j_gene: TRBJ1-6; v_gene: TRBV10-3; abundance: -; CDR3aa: CAISEEIQNSPLHF; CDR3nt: TGTGCCATCAGTGAAGAGATTCAAAATTCACCCCTCCACTTT
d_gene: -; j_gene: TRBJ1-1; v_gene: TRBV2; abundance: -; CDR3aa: CASRPGLWFPAFF; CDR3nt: TGTGCCAGCAGACCGGGTCTTTGGTTCCCAGCTTTCTTT
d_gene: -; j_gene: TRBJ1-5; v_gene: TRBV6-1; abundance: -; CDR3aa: CASSERGGSLSNQPQHF; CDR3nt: TGTGCCAGCAGTGAAAGGGGAGGCTCCCTAAGCAATCAGCCCCAGCATTTT
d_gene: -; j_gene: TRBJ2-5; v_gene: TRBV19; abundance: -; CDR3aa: CASSLYSGPTQETQYF; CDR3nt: TGTGCCAGTAGTCTGTACAGCGGGCCCACTCAAGAGACCCAGTACTTC
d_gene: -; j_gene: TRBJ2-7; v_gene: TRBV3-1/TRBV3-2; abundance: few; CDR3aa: CASSRTGGVYF; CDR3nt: TGTGCCAGCAGTCGTACAGGGGGGGTGTACTTC
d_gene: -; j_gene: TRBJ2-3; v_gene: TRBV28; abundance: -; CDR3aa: CASSASGDTQYF; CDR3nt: TGTGCCAGCAGTGCATCAGGGGATACGCAGTATTTT
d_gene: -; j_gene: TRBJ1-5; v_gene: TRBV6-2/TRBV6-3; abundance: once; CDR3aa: CASSYALEARFWNQPQHF; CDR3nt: TGTGCCAGCAGTTACGCTTTGGAGGCTCGATTCTGGAATCAGCCCCAGCATTTT
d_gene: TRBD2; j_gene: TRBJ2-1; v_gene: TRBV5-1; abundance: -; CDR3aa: CASSWGGRGYNEQFF; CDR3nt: TGCGCCAGCAGCTGGGGCGGGAGGGGATACAATGAGCAGTTCTTC
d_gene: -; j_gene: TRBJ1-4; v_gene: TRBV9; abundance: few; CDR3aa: CASSPPPPLSEKLFF; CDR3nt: TGTGCCAGCAGCCCGCCGCCACCCCTGAGTGAAAAACTGTTTTTT
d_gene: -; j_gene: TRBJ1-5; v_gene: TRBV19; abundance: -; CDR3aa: CASSIVIGTPYQPQHF; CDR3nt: TGTGCCAGTAGTATTGTAATCGGGACACCCTATCAGCCCCAGCATTTT
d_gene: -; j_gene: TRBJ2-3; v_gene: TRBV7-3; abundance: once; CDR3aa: CASSSEGTDTQYF; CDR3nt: TGTGCCAGCAGCTCGGAGGGCACAGATACGCAGTATTTT
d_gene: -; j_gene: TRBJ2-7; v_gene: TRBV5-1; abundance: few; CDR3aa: CASSLELNPYEQYF; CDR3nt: TGCGCCAGCAGCTTGGAACTCAATCCCTACGAGCAGTACTTC